The following is a T cell receptor beta chain sequence with its context. What it recognizes is unknown. This record comes from a study of T cell responses to AZD1222 COVID-19 vaccine. Study results and limitations: An increase in Spike-specific TCR breadth and depth was observed after two AZD1222 doses. Donors, mostly white British, included more females; clonal diversity was possibly underestimated. Sampling captured repertoires only after the peak T cell response. Targeting of unmutated variant regions was reportedly seen in nearly half of spike-specific TCRs.

Assay: immunoSEQ multiplex PCR; the TCRdb copy retains only in-frame clones and omits some. This sample yields 90,000 to 95,000 clones, of which about 88% are seen a single time; roughly a fifth belongs to the top ten. CDR1 and CDR2 from the germline V gene are MDHEN and SYDVKM. CDR3 length: 15 amino acids. Deletions cut 7 bases from V and 0 bases from J, with 10 bases between. Sequences were derived from peripheral blood, sampled on day 0 of AZD1222 vaccination. The V and J genes are TRBV28 and TRBJ2-6, with D possibly being TRBD1 (5 bases). The sequence came from an adult in good health. Here the CDR3 DNA reads TGTGCCAGCACCGCAGGGATCTCTGGGGCCAACGTCCTGACTTTC. Translated, it gives CASTAGISGANVLTF.